This is a list of T cell receptor beta chains from one sample in a study of T cell changes during pregnancy in multiple sclerosis. The assay was immunoSEQ multiplex PCR, and TCRdb's table has in-frame clones only and misses some. The sample has some 79,000 clones, around 90% seen once. Specimen: CD4+ T cells from peripheral blood mononuclear cells, collected in the second trimester of pregnancy. The receptors were gathered from a female donor with multiple sclerosis, enrolled in a pregnancy study. The CDR3 runs from the conserved cysteine through the conserved F or W. The order of the fields is V gene, clone size, J gene, D gene, CDR3 DNA, CDR3 protein. A D gene is named only where the DNA matches it firmly. Size tells how often a clone was seen (once, few, many) or the class of an expanded clone, and some rows leave it out.

TRBV5-4	NA	TRBJ2-6	TRBD1	TGTGCCAGCAGCCTTGGCCAGGGGGCAGCTGGGGCCAACGTCCTGACTTTC	CASSLGQGAAGANVLTF
TRBV7-9	NA	TRBJ2-7	TRBD2	TGTGCCAGCAGCTTAGATAGCGGGGTAACCTACGAGCAGTACTTC	CASSLDSGVTYEQYF
TRBV7-3	NA	TRBJ2-1	NA	TGTGCCAGCAGCTTAATGTCGGGGAGTGGCAATGAGCAGTTCTTC	CASSLMSGSGNEQFF
TRBV6-1	NA	TRBJ2-7	TRBD2	TGTGCCAGCAGTGAAGGACTAGCGGGGGAGCAGTACTTC	CASSEGLAGEQYF
TRBV11-2	NA	TRBJ2-1	TRBD1	TGTGCCAGCAGCTTTGACGGGACAGACCTTTACTACAATGAGCAGTTCTTC	CASSFDGTDLYYNEQFF
TRBV4-1	NA	TRBJ2-7	TRBD2	TGCGCCAGCAGCTTACGGACCCACCGCCTCCTAGCGGAACACACCTACGAGCAGTACTTC	CASSLRTHRLLAEHTYEQYF
TRBV27	NA	TRBJ1-3	NA	TGTGCCAGCAGTTTTTGGTCCCATAGCGGGGCCTCTGGAAACACCATATATTTT	CASSFWSHSGASGNTIYF
TRBV11-3	NA	TRBJ2-3	NA	TGTGCCAGCACCGACTTTCCCAGGGAAGGGACAGATACGCAGTATTTT	CASTDFPREGTDTQYF
TRBV7-2	once	TRBJ1-4	NA	TGTGCCAGCAGCCTTGACAGGTTTGATGAAAAACTGTTTTTT	CASSLDRFDEKLFF
TRBV2	NA	TRBJ2-5	TRBD1	TGTGCCAGCAGACCGGGACAGGGGGAGACCCAGTACTTC	CASRPGQGETQYF
TRBV4-1	NA	TRBJ1-3	NA	TGCGCCAGCAGCCAGGAAGGGGGAGCCGGAAACACCATATATTTT	CASSQEGGAGNTIYF
TRBV29-1	NA	TRBJ1-2	NA	TGCAGCGTTGACCCCACGGGAGACAGTCGTGGCTACACCTTC	CSVDPTGDSRGYTF
TRBV7-8	NA	TRBJ2-7	TRBD1	TGTGCCAGCAGCTTAGCGGGACAGACCAAATACTTC	CASSLAGQTKYF
TRBV10-3	NA	TRBJ1-6	TRBD1	TGTGCCATCACCGGGACAGAAAATTCACCCCTCCACTTT	CAITGTENSPLHF